This paragraph covers one T cell receptor beta chain sequence. Antigen: not known. This entry is derived from a study of identical twins. General study points: Memory repertoires lacked the insertion deficit that abundant cord blood beta clonotypes showed.

The CDR3 totals 16 residues. The germline V and J ends were trimmed by 1 base and 1 base, with 14 bases remaining between them. Germline CDR1 reads SQVTM; CDR2 reads ANQGSEA. Unique molecular identifiers were present on the cDNA, and a universal primer site came from template switching. TCRdb reprocessed the 5' RACE reads with MiXCR, giving one entry per CDR3 protein. The data contain about 810,000 distinct CDR3 sequences, roughly 12% of them singletons. These data are also associated with another study on yellow fever vaccine responses in identical twins.

The chain is built from TRBV29-1 and TRBJ2-1; D is unresolved. The receptor was derived from a woman in her late teens or twenties in good health. The specimen sequenced was PBMCs. The CDR3 DNA sequence: TGCAGCGTTGAAGGAACAGATGACCTTTCCTACAATGAGCAGTTCTTC. Its translation: CSVEGTDDLSYNEQFF.